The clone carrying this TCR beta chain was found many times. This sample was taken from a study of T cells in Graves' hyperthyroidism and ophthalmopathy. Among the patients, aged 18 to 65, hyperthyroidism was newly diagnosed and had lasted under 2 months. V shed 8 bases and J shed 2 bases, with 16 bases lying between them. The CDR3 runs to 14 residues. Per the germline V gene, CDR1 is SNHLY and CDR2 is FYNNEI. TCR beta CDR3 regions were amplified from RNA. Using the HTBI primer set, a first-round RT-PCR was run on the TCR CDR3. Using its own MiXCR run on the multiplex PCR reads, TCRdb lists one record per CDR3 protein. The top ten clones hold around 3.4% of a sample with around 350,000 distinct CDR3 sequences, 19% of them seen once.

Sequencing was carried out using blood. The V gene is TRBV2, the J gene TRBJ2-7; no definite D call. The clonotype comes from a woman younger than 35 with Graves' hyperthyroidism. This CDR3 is CASHGSVLTYEQYF. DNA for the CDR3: TGTGCCAGCCATGGAAGTGTATTGACCTACGAGCAGTACTTC.